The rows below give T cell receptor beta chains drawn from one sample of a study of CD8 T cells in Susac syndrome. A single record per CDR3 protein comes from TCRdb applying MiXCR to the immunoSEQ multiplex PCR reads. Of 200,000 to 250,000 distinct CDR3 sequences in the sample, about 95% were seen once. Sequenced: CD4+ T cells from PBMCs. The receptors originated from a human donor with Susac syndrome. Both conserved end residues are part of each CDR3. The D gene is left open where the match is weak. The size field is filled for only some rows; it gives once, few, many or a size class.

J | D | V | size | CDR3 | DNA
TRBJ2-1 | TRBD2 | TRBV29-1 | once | CSASESGGVGRSEQFF | TGCAGCGCCTCGGAAAGCGGGGGGGTAGGTCGGTCTGAGCAGTTCTTC
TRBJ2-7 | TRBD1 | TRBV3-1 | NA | CASSQVGTGSYEQYF | TGTGCCAGCAGCCAAGTCGGGACAGGGTCCTACGAGCAGTACTTC
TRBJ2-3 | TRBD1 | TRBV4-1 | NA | CASSPRDRDYTDTQYF | TGCGCCAGCAGCCCCCGGGACAGGGACTACACAGATACGCAGTATTTT
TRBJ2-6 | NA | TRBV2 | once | CASMTDPGANVLTF | TGTGCCAGCATGACGGACCCTGGGGCCAACGTCCTGACTTTC
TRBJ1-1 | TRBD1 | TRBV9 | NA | CASSAGTGGTEAFF | TGTGCCAGCAGCGCCGGGACAGGGGGCACTGAAGCTTTCTTT
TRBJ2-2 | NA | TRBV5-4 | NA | CASSLDVTRKVGELFF | TGTGCCAGCAGCTTGGATGTAACGAGGAAGGTCGGGGAGCTGTTTTTT
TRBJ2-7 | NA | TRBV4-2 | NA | CASSQGREAHEQYF | TGTGCCAGCAGCCAAGGCAGGGAGGCCCACGAGCAGTACTTC
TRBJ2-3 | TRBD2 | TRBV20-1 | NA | CSASEAGGTDTQYF | TGCAGTGCTAGTGAAGCGGGGGGCACAGATACGCAGTATTTT
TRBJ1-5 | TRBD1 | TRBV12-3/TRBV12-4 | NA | CASSFRSDRGVRYSNQPQHF | TGTGCCAGCAGTTTTCGCTCGGACAGGGGAGTCCGCTATAGCAATCAGCCCCAGCATTTT
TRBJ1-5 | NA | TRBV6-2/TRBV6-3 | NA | CASSYDAGQPQHF | TGTGCCAGCAGTTACGACGCGGGTCAGCCCCAGCATTTT
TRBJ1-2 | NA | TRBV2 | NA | CASSRTVQYGYTF | TGTGCCAGCAGCCGGACAGTACAGTATGGCTACACCTTC
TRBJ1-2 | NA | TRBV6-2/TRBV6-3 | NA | CASGHGSNYGYTF | TGTGCCAGCGGCCACGGGTCTAACTATGGCTACACCTTC
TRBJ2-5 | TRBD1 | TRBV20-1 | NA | CSGRGQETQYF | TGCAGTGGCAGGGGGCAAGAGACCCAGTACTTC
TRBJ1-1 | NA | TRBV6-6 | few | CASSFQGGTEAFF | TGTGCCAGCAGTTTTCAGGGTGGCACTGAAGCTTTCTTT
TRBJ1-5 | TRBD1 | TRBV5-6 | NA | CASSLLGQGSNQPQHF | TGTGCCAGCAGCTTGTTGGGACAGGGAAGCAATCAGCCCCAGCATTTT
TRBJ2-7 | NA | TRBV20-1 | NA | CSARDISYEQYF | TGCAGTGCTCGGGACATCTCCTACGAGCAGTACTTC
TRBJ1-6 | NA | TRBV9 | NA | CASSVAQNNSPLHF | TGTGCCAGCAGCGTAGCACAAAATAATTCACCCCTCCACTTT
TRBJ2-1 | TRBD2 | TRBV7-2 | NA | CASSPVGLAVGNEQFF | TGTGCCAGCAGTCCCGTGGGGCTAGCGGTCGGAAATGAGCAGTTCTTC
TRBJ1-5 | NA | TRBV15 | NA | CATSRDGNTYQPQHF | TGTGCCACCAGCAGAGATGGGAACACCTATCAGCCCCAGCATTTT
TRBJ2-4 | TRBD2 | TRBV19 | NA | CASSTSGGANIQYF | TGTGCCAGTAGTACTAGCGGGGGGGCAAACATTCAGTACTTC
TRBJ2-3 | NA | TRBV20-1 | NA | CSARAADTQYF | TGCAGTGCTAGGGCGGCAGATACGCAGTATTTT
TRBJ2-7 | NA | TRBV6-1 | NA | CASSESRDYEQYF | TGTGCCAGCAGTGAAAGTAGGGACTACGAGCAGTACTTC
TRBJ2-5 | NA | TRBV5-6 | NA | CATTRGALGQETQYF | TGTGCCACCACTAGGGGGGCACTGGGGCAAGAGACCCAGTACTTC
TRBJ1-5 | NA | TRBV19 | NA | CASRTADQPQHF | TGTGCCAGTAGAACAGCGGATCAGCCCCAGCATTTT